Presented here are 3 T cell receptor beta chains from one specimen sequenced in a study of blood T cell repertoires in COVID-19. Libraries were prepared by immunoSEQ multiplex PCR; TCRdb keeps only in-frame clonotypes and omits some of them. The sample lists about 170,000 clones, roughly 70% occurring once. Specimen: peripheral blood. These receptors were obtained from a woman aged 80 or older with acute or convalescent COVID-19.

The chain has TRBV19 and TRBJ2-1; the match to TRBD2 covers 12 bases. Losses at the gene ends were 7 bases for V and 5 bases for J; bases not matched to a gene: 12. Germline V CDR1 and CDR2: LNHDA, SQIVND (reference sequence). The CDR3 has 17 amino acids. CDR3 protein: CASTLSGTSGRHNEQFF. The CDR3 DNA follows: TGTGCCAGTACCTTGTCAGGGACTAGCGGGCGTCACAATGAGCAGTTCTTC. Based on the CDR3 plus reference TRBV19 and TRBJ2-1, the full variable domain is DGGITQSPKYLFRKEGQNVTLSCEQNLNHDAMYWYRQDPGQGLRLIYYSQIVNDFQKGDIAEGYSVSREKKESFPLTVTSAQKNPTAFYLCASTLSGTSGRHNEQFFGPGTRLTVL.

The V call is TRBV5-6, the J call TRBJ2-2, with D possibly matching TRBD2 (6 bases). V gave up 4 bases and J gave up 6 bases, with 19 bases separating them. This CDR3 spans 16 amino acids. Germline-derived CDR1 and CDR2 are SGHDT and YYEEEE. The CDR3 region has the DNA TGTGCCAGCAGCCAAAGGGACTTAGGAGGATCCGGGGAGCTGTTTTTT. Its translation is CASSQRDLGGSGELFF.

This clone has a single count. The rearrangement uses TRBV19 and TRBJ2-1, with D possibly matching TRBD2 (5 bases). The germline V and J ends were trimmed by 7 bases and 5 bases, with 12 bases remaining between them. This CDR3 has 13 residues. Germline CDR1 is LNHDA and CDR2 is SQIVND (reference sequence). CDR3 sequence: CASTRGNNNEQFF. CDR3 nucleotide sequence: TGTGCCAGTACTAGAGGGAATAACAATGAGCAGTTCTTC.